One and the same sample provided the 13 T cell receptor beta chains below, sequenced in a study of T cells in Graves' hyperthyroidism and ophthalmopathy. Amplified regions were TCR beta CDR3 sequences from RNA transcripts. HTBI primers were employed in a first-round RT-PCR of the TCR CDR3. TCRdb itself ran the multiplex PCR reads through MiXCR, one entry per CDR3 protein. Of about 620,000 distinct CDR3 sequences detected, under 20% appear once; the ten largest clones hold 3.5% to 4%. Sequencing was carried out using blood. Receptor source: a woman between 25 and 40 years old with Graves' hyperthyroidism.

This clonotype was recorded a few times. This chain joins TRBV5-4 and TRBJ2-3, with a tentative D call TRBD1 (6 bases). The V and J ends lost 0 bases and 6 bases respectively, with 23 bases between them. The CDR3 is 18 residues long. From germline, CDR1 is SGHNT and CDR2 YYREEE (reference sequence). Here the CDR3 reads CASSLGGFAADSRDTQYF. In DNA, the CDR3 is TGTGCCAGCAGCTTGGGGGGTTTTGCAGCGGACAGCAGGGATACGCAGTATTTT. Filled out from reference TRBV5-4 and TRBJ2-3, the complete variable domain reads ETGVTQSPTHLIKTRGQQVTLRCSSQSGHNTVSWYQQALGQGPQFIFQYYREEENGRGNFPPRFSGLQFPNYSSELNVNALELDDSALYLCASSLGGFAADSRDTQYFGPGTRLTVL.

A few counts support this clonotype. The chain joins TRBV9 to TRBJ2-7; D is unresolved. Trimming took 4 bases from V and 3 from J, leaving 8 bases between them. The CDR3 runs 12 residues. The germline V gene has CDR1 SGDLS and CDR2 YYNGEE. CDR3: CASSTTNYEQYF. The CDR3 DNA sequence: TGTGCCAGCAGCACGACAAACTACGAGCAGTACTTC. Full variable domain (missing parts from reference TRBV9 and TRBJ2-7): DSGVTQTPKHLITATGQRVTLRCSPRSGDLSVYWYQQSLDQGLQFLIQYYNGEERAKGNILERFSAQQFPDLHSELNLSSLELGDSALYFCASSTTNYEQYFGPGTRLTVT.

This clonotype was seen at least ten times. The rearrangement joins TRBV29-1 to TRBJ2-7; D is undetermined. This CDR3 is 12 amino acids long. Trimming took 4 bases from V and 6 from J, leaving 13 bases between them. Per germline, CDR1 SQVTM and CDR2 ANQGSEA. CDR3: CSVGWGSGEQYF. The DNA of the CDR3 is TGCAGCGTTGGATGGGGTTCGGGCGAGCAGTACTTC.

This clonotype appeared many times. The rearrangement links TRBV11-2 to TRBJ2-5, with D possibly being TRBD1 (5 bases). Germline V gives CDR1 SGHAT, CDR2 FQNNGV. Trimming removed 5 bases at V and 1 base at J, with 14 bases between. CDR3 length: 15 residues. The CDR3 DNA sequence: TGTGCCAGCAGCGAAGCTACAGGCGCCCAAGAGACCCAGTACTTC. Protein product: CASSEATGAQETQYF.

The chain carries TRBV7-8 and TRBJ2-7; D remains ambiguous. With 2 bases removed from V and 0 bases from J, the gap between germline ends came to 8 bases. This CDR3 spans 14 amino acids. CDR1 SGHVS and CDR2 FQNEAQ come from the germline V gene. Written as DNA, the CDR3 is TGTGCCAGCAGCTTATGGCGCAGCTCCTACGAGCAGTACTTC. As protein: CASSLWRSSYEQYF. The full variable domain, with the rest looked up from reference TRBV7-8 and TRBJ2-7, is GAGVSQSPRYKVAKRGQDVALRCDPISGHVSLFWYQQALGQGPEFLTYFQNEAQLDKSGLPSDRFFAERPEGSVSTLKIQRTQQEDSAVYLCASSLWRSSYEQYFGPGTRLTVT.

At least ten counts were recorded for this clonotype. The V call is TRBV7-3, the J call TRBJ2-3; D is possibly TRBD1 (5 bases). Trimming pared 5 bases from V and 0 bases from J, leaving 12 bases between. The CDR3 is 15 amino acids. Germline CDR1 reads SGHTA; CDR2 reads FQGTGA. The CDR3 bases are TGTGCCAGCAGCAGGACAACAGCTAGCACAGATACGCAGTATTTT. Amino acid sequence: CASSRTTASTDTQYF.

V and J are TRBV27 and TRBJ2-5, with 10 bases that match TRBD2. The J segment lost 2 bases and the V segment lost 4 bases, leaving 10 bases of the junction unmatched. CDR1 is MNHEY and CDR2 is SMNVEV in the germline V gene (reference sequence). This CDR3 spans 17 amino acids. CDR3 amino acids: CASSSYLAGAGQETQYF. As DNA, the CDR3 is TGTGCCAGCAGTTCCTACCTAGCGGGAGCGGGGCAAGAGACCCAGTACTTC.

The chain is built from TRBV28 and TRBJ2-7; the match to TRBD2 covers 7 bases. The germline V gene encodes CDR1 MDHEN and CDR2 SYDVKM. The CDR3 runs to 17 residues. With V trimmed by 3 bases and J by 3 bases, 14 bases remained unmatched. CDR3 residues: CASSFPLGLAEDYEQYF. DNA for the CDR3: TGTGCCAGCAGTTTCCCGCTAGGTCTAGCGGAGGACTACGAGCAGTACTTC.

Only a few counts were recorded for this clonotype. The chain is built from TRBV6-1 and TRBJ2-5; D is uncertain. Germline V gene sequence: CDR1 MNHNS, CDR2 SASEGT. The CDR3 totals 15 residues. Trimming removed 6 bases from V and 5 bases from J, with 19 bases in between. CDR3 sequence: CASSETRAVGETQYF. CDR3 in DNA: TGTGCCAGCAGCGAAACAAGGGCAGTCGGCGAGACCCAGTACTTC.

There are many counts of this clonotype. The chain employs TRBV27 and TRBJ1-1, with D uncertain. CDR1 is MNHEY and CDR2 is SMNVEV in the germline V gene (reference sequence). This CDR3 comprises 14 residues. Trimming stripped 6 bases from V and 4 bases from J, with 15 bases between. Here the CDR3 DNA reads TGTGCCAGCAGATCCCCTGGGGAGGTCACTGAAGCTTTCTTT. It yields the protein CASRSPGEVTEAFF.

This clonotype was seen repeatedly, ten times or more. CDR3 amino acids: CASSENQPQHF. CDR3 sequence (DNA): TGTGCCAGCAGTGAAAATCAGCCCCAGCATTTT. This chain links TRBV6-1 with TRBJ1-5, with D unclear. The germline CDR1 and CDR2 sequences are MNHNS and SASEGT. The V gene lost 2 bases and the J gene lost 4 bases, with 0 bases spanning the gap. CDR3 size: 11 residues.

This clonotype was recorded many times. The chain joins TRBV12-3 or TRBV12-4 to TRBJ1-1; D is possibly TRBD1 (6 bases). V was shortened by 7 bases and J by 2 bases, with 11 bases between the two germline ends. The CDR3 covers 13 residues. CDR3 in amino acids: CASTRTANTEAFF. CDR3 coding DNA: TGTGCCAGCACCCGGACAGCCAACACTGAAGCTTTCTTT.

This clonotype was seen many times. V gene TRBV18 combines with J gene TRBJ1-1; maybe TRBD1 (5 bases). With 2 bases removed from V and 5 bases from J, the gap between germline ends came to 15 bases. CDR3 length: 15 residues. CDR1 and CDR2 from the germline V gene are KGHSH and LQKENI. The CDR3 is CASSPSGTWGTEAFF. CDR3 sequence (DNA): TGTGCCAGCTCACCATCCGGGACGTGGGGGACTGAAGCTTTCTTT.